Given below is one TCR beta chain in context. Its antigen is as yet unknown. This sample is part of a study of T cell repertoires in cytomegalovirus infection. MiXCR, applied by TCRdb to the reads, yields one record per CDR3 protein. Found here are about 920,000 distinct CDR3 sequences, 30% to 40% of them singletons; the top ten hold 13%. This TCR was recovered from a human donor in good health (CMV status not recorded). Some clones in this sample may be carry-over from other donors' samples. The specimen comprised cultured CD8+ T cells from PBMCs, sampled from culture after CMV antigen stimulation.

CDR3 region: CASSGWTGGDEGELFF. The DNA for the CDR3 is TGTGCCAGCAGTGGATGGACAGGGGGAGACGAAGGGGAGCTGTTTTTT. This chain joins TRBV6-1 and TRBJ2-2, with 10 positions matching TRBD1. The CDR3 has 16 residues. The germline V gene encodes CDR1 MNHNS and CDR2 SASEGT. V gave up 4 bases and J gave up 8 bases; unmatched junction bases: 10.